The rows below give T cell receptor beta chains drawn from one sample of a study of CD8 T cells in ankylosing spondylitis. MiXCR, run by TCRdb on the 5' RACE reads, gives a single entry per CDR3 protein. The table includes roughly 180,000 distinct CDR3 sequences, 11% detected once. The sample consisted of blood, either unsorted or a sorted T cell fraction (not recorded which). These receptors all stem from a male donor with ankylosing spondylitis or in good health (not recorded which). The CDR3 runs from the conserved cysteine through the conserved F or W. A D gene is named only where the DNA matches it firmly. Size is omitted from some rows. Given values are once, few, many or a class for expanded clones.

NA | NA | TRBJ2-1 | TRBV5-6 | TGTGCCAGCAGCTTCAGACTCAGCTCCTACAATGAGCAGTTCTTC | CASSFRLSSYNEQFF
TRBD1 | many | TRBJ2-7 | TRBV6-5 | TGTGCCAGCAGTTACCCGGAGAGGGGGCTATCTTTCTCGAACTACGAGCAGTACTTC | CASSYPERGLSFSNYEQYF
TRBD2 | few | TRBJ2-5 | TRBV28 | TGTGCCAGCATTACTAGCGGGGGCCTCCAAGAGACCCAGTACTTC | CASITSGGLQETQYF
NA | many | TRBJ1-2 | TRBV6-4 | TGTGCCAGCAGTCGGACGGCGGGCGACTATGGCTACACCTTC | CASSRTAGDYGYTF
NA | NA | TRBJ1-3 | TRBV6-1 | TGTGCCAGCGCCTGGGACACCATATATTTT | CASAWDTIYF
TRBD1 | NA | TRBJ1-5 | TRBV7-2 | TGTGCCAGCAGCTTAAGACAGGGGGAGGGTCAGCCCCAGCATTTT | CASSLRQGEGQPQHF
TRBD1 | many | TRBJ1-1 | TRBV29-1 | TGCAGCGTTGAAGAGGGACAGGGGGCTACTGAAGCTTTCTTT | CSVEEGQGATEAFF
NA | NA | TRBJ2-6 | TRBV11-2 | TGTGCCAGCAGCTTCATTGTCCCTGGGTCTGGGGCCAACGTCCTGACTTTC | CASSFIVPGSGANVLTF
TRBD1 | many | TRBJ2-1 | TRBV5-1 | TGCGCCAGCAGAACCGGGACAGGGGACGTCGATGAGCAGTTCTTC | CASRTGTGDVDEQFF
TRBD1 | NA | TRBJ1-1 | TRBV12-3/TRBV12-4 | TGTGCCAGCACTTTTCAGGGGGGGGACTTACGGAACACTGAAGCTTTCTTT | CASTFQGGDLRNTEAFF
NA | many | TRBJ2-3 | TRBV5-1 | TGCGCCAGCAGCTCGTGGGGGGCCCGCACAGATACGCAGTATTTT | CASSSWGARTDTQYF
NA | few | TRBJ1-1 | TRBV7-9 | TGTGCCAGCAGGTCGTTAAGGGAGAACACTGAAGCTTTCTTT | CASRSLRENTEAFF
NA | few | TRBJ2-2 | TRBV27 | TGTGCCAGCAGTTTATGGACCGGGGAGCTGTTTTTT | CASSLWTGELFF
NA | many | TRBJ1-1 | TRBV6-1 | TGTGCCAGCAGAAGTTCCCGGAACACTGAAGCTTTCTTT | CASRSSRNTEAFF
NA | NA | TRBJ2-6 | TRBV25-1 | TGTGCCAGCAGTGAATGGGTCCGCTCTGGGGCCAACGTCCTGACTTTC | CASSEWVRSGANVLTF
TRBD1 | many | TRBJ1-6 | TRBV9 | TGTGCCAGCAGCGTAGAGGGGACAGCAATTTCGTCCCAGAATTCACCCCTCCACTTT | CASSVEGTAISSQNSPLHF
NA | few | TRBJ1-5 | TRBV28 | TGTGCCAGCAGTTCCAGGGAGGCGGGTCAGCCCCAGCATTTT | CASSSREAGQPQHF
NA | NA | TRBJ2-3 | TRBV12-3/TRBV12-4 | TGTGCCAGCAGGGCTTGGAGAGATACGCAGTATTTT | CASRAWRDTQYF
NA | many | TRBJ1-6 | TRBV15 | TGTGCCACCAGCAGAGCGCTGCATGGGGGAAATTCACCCCTCCACTTT | CATSRALHGGNSPLHF
TRBD1 | few | TRBJ1-1 | TRBV6-2/TRBV6-3 | TGTGCCAGTACCCAGGGGGGACGCGACATAACTTTCTTT | CASTQGGRDITFF
NA | many | TRBJ2-3 | TRBV7-8 | TGTGCCACCATGCACCTCACAGATACGCAGTATTTT | CATMHLTDTQYF
NA | many | TRBJ2-7 | TRBV29-1 | TGCAGCGTTTTGACCCAGGGCCCCTACGAGCAGTACTTC | CSVLTQGPYEQYF
NA | few | TRBJ1-2 | TRBV6-1 | TGTGCCAGCAGTGAACTAGAGCGGGGCACGCGGTATGGCTACACCTTC | CASSELERGTRYGYTF
TRBD2 | few | TRBJ2-3 | TRBV18 | TGTGCCAGCTCACCAAAGCGGGGTGCTAGCACAGATACGCAGTATTTT | CASSPKRGASTDTQYF
TRBD1 | many | TRBJ2-4 | TRBV6-5 | TGTGCCAGCAGTTACCCGGGGACAGCAATAAAAAACATTCAGTACTTC | CASSYPGTAIKNIQYF
TRBD1 | many | TRBJ2-2 | TRBV29-1 | TGCAGCGGGCGACAGGGAAGGGACACCGGGGAGCTGTTTTTT | CSGRQGRDTGELFF
TRBD1 | NA | TRBJ2-1 | TRBV5-1 | TGCGTCAGCAGCTCCTCAGGGGGCTACAATGAGCAGTTCTTC | CVSSSSGGYNEQFF
TRBD2 | many | TRBJ2-3 | TRBV3-1 | TGTGCCAGCAGCGCCAGCGGGAGATTCACAGATACGCAGTATTTT | CASSASGRFTDTQYF
TRBD1 | many | TRBJ2-5 | TRBV9 | TGTGCCAGCAGCGAGAGGGGAGGGACAGGGGGCATGGAGACCCAGTACTTC | CASSERGGTGGMETQYF
TRBD2 | few | TRBJ2-2 | TRBV10-3 | TGTGCCATCAGTGAGGGGACTAGCGGAGGGGACACCGGGGAGCTGTTTTTT | CAISEGTSGGDTGELFF
NA | NA | TRBJ1-4 | TRBV6-1 | TGTGCCAGCAGGGTGGCGGGGGAGGAAAAACTGTTTTTT | CASRVAGEEKLFF
TRBD1 | few | TRBJ1-1 | TRBV20-1 | TGCAGTGCTATCCACAGGGGAGGGGGCACTGAAGCTTTCTTT | CSAIHRGGGTEAFF
NA | many | TRBJ1-1 | TRBV6-1 | TGTGCCAGCAGTGCAATGGTCCGGGACACGGCTTTCTTT | CASSAMVRDTAFF
TRBD2 | many | TRBJ2-7 | TRBV5-1 | TGCGCCAGCAGCTTGAGCGGGGGCGCAAGCACCTACGAGCAGTACTTC | CASSLSGGASTYEQYF
NA | NA | TRBJ1-2 | TRBV14 | TGTGCCAGCAGCCAGGGATTCTATGGCTACACCTTC | CASSQGFYGYTF
NA | many | TRBJ2-5 | TRBV5-1 | TGCGCCAGCAGCTTGGGAGGGAACAGCGAGACCCAGTACTTC | CASSLGGNSETQYF
TRBD1 | few | TRBJ2-2 | TRBV6-5 | TGTGCCAGCAGCTTCTCCCGGGACAGGCCCAACACCGGGGAGCTGTTTTTT | CASSFSRDRPNTGELFF
NA | NA | TRBJ2-5 | TRBV11-2 | TGTGCCAGCAGCTTAGGGGGGAGCTCCCCGTACCAAGAGACCCAGTACTTC | CASSLGGSSPYQETQYF
TRBD2 | many | TRBJ2-1 | TRBV29-1 | TGCAGCGGCCTCACGCCCCTCGGGCGGGAGTTAAATGAGCAGTTCTTC | CSGLTPLGRELNEQFF
NA | many | TRBJ1-6 | TRBV7-8 | TGTGCCAGCAGCCAGGGACGGAACAATTCACCCCTCCACTTT | CASSQGRNNSPLHF
TRBD1 | many | TRBJ2-7 | TRBV4-1 | TGCGCCAGCAGCCAATGGTTTTCGGGACAGGGTCGCGAGCAGTACTTC | CASSQWFSGQGREQYF
NA | NA | TRBJ1-1 | TRBV7-9 | TGTGCCAGCAGCTTAGAATCGGACACTGAAGCTTTCTTT | CASSLESDTEAFF
TRBD1 | few | TRBJ2-5 | TRBV12-3/TRBV12-4 | TGTGCCAGCACTAACAACCCGAGGGGGCGAGGGGAGACCCAGTACTTC | CASTNNPRGRGETQYF
NA | many | TRBJ2-2 | TRBV7-7 | TGTGCCAGCAGCCACCGGCCACGCACCGGGGAGCTGTTTTTT | CASSHRPRTGELFF
NA | many | TRBJ2-1 | TRBV4-3 | TGCGCCAGCAGCCAAGACAGGTTCTCCTACAATGAGCAGTTCTTC | CASSQDRFSYNEQFF
TRBD2 | few | TRBJ2-6 | TRBV7-2 | TGTGCCAGCAGCTTAGCGTTAAGCGGGAGGGTCTCTGGGGCCAACGTCCTGACTTTC | CASSLALSGRVSGANVLTF